This T cell receptor (beta chain) was captured by sequencing in a study of patients and donors after allogeneic stem cell transplantation. This clonotype has only a few counts. TCRdb independently ran MiXCR on the RT-PCR reads; one entry per CDR3 protein. The data hold about 150,000 distinct CDR3 sequences, with over 30% observed a single time. Losses at the gene ends were 4 bases for V and 7 bases for J; bases not matched to a gene: 6. Germline CDR1 and CDR2: LNHNV and YYDKDF (reference sequence). The CDR3 spans 15 residues. What was sequenced was blood, either unsorted or a sorted T cell fraction (not recorded which). This sequence joins TRBV15 and TRBJ1-6; TRBD1 matches at 8 bases. The TCR was taken from a human donor who was either an allogeneic HSCT recipient or a stem cell or donor lymphocyte infusion donor (not recorded which). It is not recorded whose cells these are; they may come from a transplant donor. CDR3 sequence (DNA): TGTGCCACCAGCATTGGACAGGGTACCAATTCACCCCTCCACTTT. Translated, it gives CATSIGQGTNSPLHF.